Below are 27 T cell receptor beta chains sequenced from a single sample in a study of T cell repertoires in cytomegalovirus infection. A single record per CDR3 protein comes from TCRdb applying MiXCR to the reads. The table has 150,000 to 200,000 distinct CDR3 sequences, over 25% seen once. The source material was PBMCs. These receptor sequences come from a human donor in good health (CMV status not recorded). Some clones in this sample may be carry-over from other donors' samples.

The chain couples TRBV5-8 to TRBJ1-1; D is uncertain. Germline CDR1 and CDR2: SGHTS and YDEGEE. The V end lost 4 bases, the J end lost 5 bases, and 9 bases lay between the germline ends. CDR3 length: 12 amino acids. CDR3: CASSRGRTEAFF. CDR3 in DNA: TGTGCCAGCAGCCGGGGAAGAACTGAAGCTTTCTTT.

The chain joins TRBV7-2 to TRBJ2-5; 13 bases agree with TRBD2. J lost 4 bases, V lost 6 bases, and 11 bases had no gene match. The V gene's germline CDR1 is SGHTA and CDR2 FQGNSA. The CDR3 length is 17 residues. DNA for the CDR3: TGTGCCAGCAGTCAATTTGGGACTAGCGGGGCTTCAGAGACCCAGTACTTC. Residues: CASSQFGTSGASETQYF.

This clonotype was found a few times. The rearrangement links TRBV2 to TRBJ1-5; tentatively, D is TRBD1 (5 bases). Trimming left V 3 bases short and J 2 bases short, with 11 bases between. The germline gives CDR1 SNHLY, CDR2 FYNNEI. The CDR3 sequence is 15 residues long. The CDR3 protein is CASSDTRDGNQPQHF. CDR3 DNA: TGTGCCAGCAGTGATACCCGGGACGGCAATCAGCCCCAGCATTTT.

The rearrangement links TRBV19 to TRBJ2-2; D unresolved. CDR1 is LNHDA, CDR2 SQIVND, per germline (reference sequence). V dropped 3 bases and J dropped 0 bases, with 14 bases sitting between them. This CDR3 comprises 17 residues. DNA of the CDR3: TGTGCCAGTAGTATCCCGCGGCCCGATTCGAACACCGGGGAGCTGTTTTTT. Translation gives CASSIPRPDSNTGELFF.

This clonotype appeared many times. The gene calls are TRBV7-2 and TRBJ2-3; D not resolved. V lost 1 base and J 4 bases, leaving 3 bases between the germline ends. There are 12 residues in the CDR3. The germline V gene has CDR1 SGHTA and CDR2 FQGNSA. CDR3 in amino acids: CASSLDADTQYF. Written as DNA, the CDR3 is TGTGCCAGCAGCTTAGACGCAGATACGCAGTATTTT.

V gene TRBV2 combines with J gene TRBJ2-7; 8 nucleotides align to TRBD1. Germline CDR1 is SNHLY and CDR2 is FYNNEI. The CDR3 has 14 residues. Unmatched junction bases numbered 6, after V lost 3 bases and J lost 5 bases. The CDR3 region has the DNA TGTGCCAGCAGTGAGACAGGGGCTGTGCACGAGCAGTACTTC. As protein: CASSETGAVHEQYF.

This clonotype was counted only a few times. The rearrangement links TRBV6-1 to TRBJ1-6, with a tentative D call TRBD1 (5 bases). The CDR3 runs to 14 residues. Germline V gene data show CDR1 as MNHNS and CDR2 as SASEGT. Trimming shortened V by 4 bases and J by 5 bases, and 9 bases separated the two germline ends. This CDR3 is CASSAGTDNSPLHF. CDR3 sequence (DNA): TGTGCCAGCAGTGCAGGGACGGATAATTCACCCCTCCACTTT.

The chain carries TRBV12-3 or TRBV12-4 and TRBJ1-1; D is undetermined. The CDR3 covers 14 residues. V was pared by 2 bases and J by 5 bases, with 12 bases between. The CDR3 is CASSLTMEGTEAFF. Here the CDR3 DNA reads TGTGCCAGCAGTTTAACAATGGAGGGTACTGAAGCTTTCTTT.

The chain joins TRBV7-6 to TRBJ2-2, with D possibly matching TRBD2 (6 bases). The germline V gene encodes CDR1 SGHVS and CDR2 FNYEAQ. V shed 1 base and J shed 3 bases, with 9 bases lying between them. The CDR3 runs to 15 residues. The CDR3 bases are TGTGCCAGCAGCTTAGAAGGAGGGGACACCGGGGAGCTGTTTTTT. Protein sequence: CASSLEGGDTGELFF.

CDR3 sequence: CASSLAGDKYEQYF. Here the CDR3 DNA reads TGTGCCAGCAGCTTAGCGGGGGACAAGTACGAGCAGTACTTC. This rearrangement joins TRBV11-2 to TRBJ2-7; tentatively, D is TRBD1 or TRBD2 (6 bases each). Germline lookup yields CDR1 SGHAT and CDR2 FQNNGV. The CDR3 totals 14 residues. The ends were cut back, 1 base at V and 4 bases at J, with 11 bases in the middle.

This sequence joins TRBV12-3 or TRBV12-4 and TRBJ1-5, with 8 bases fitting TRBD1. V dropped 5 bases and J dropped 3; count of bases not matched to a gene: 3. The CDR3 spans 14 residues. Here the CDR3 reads CASSPTGANQPQHF. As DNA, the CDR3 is TGTGCCAGCAGTCCGACAGGGGCCAATCAGCCCCAGCATTTT.

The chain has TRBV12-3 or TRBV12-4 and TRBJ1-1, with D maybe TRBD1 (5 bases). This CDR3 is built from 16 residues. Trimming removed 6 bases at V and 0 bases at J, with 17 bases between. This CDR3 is CASSPKGLGLNTEAFF. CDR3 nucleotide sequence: TGTGCCAGCAGCCCCAAGGGGCTGGGACTGAACACTGAAGCTTTCTTT.

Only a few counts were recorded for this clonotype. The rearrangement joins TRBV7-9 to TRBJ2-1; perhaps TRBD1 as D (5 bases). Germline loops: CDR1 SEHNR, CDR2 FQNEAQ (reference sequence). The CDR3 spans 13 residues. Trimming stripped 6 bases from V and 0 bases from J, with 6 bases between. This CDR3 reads CASRTDSYNEQFF. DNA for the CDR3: TGTGCCAGCAGGACAGACTCCTACAATGAGCAGTTCTTC.

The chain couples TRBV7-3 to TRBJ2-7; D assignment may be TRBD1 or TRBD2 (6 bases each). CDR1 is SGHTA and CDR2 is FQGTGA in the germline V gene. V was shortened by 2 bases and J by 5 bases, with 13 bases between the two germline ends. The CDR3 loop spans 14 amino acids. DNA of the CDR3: TGTGCCAGCAGCTTATTAGGGGGAGGAAACGAGCAGTACTTC. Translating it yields CASSLLGGGNEQYF.

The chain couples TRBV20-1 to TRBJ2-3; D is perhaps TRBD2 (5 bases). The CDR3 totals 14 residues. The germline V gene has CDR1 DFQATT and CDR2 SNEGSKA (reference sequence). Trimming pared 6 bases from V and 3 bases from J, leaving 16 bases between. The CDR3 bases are TGCAGTGCACCGGACCAAAAGCGGACAGATACGCAGTATTTT. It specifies CSAPDQKRTDTQYF.

The CDR3 sequence: CASRSGDEETQYF. Here the CDR3 DNA reads TGTGCCAGCAGATCGGGGGACGAGGAGACCCAGTACTTC. V is TRBV6-5 and J is TRBJ2-5; TRBD2 is a possible D gene (6 bases). Trimming took off 6 bases at V and 5 bases at J, with 13 bases between the two ends. This CDR3 has 13 residues. The germline V gene has CDR1 MNHEY and CDR2 SVGAGI.

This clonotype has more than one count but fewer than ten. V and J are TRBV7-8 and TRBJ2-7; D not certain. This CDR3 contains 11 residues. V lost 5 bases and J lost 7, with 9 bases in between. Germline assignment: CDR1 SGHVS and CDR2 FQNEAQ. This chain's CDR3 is CASSPLLEQYF. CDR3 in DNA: TGTGCCAGCAGCCCCCTCTTAGAGCAGTACTTC. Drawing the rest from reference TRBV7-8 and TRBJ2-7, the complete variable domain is GAGVSQSPRYKVAKRGQDVALRCDPISGHVSLFWYQQALGQGPEFLTYFQNEAQLDKSGLPSDRFFAERPEGSVSTLKIQRTQQEDSAVYLCASSPLLEQYFGPGTRLTVT.

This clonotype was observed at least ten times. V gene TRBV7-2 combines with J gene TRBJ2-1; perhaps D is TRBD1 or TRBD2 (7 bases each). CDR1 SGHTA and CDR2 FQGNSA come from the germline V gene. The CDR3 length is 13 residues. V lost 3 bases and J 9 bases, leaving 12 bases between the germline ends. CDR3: CASSFDREGEQFF. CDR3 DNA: TGTGCCAGCAGCTTCGACAGGGAGGGTGAGCAGTTCTTC.

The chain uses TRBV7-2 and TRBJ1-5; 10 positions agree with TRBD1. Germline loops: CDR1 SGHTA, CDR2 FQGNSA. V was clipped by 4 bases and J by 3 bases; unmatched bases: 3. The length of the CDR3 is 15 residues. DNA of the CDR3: TGTGCCAGCAGCTGGGGACAGGGGAACAATCAGCCCCAGCATTTT. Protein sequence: CASSWGQGNNQPQHF.

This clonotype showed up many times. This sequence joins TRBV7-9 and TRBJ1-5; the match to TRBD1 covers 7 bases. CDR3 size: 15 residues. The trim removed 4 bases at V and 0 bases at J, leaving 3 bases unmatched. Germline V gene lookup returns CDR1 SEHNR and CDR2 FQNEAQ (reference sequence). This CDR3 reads CASSSDRTSNQPQHF. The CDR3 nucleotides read TGTGCCAGCAGCTCGGACAGGACTAGCAATCAGCCCCAGCATTTT. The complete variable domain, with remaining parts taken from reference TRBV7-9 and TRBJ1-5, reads DTGVSQNPRHKITKRGQNVTFRCDPISEHNRLYWYRQTLGQGPEFLTYFQNEAQLEKSRLLSDRFSAERPKGSFSTLEIQRTEQGDSAMYLCASSSDRTSNQPQHFGDGTRLSIL.

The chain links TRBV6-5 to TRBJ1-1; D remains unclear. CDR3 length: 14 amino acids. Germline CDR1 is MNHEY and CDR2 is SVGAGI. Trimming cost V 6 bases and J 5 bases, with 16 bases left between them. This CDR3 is CASSGNIGGTEAFF. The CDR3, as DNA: TGTGCCAGCAGCGGTAATATCGGTGGAACTGAAGCTTTCTTT.

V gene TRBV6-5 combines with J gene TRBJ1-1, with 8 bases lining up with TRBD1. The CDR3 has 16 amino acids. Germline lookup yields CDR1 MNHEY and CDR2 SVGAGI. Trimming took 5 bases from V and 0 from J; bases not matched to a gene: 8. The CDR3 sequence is CASSPRDRPMNTEAFF. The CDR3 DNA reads TGTGCCAGCAGTCCCCGGGACAGGCCTATGAACACTGAAGCTTTCTTT.

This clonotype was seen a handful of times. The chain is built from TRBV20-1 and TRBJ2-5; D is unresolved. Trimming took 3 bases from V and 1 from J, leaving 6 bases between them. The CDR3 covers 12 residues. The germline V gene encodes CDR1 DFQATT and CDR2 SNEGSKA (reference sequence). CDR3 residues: CSARATQETQYF. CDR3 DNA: TGCAGTGCTAGGGCTACCCAAGAGACCCAGTACTTC.

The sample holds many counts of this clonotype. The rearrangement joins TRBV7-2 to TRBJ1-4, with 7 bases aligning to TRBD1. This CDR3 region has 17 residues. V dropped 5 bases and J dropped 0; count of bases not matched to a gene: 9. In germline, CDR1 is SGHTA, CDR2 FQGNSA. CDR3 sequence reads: CASSRTGPPSTNEKLFF. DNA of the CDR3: TGTGCCAGCAGCCGGACAGGTCCTCCTTCAACTAATGAAAAACTGTTTTTT.

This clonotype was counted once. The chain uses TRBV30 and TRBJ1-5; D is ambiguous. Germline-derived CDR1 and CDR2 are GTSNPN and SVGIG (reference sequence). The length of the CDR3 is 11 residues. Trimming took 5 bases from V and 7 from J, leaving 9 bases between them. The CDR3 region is CAWGEGQPQHF. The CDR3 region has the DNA TGTGCCTGGGGAGAAGGACAGCCCCAGCATTTT.

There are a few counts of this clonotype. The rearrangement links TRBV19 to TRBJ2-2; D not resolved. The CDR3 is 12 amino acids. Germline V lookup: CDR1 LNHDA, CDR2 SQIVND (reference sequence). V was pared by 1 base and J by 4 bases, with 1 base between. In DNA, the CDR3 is TGTGCCAGTAGTATAGCCACCGGGGAGCTGTTTTTT. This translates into CASSIATGELFF.

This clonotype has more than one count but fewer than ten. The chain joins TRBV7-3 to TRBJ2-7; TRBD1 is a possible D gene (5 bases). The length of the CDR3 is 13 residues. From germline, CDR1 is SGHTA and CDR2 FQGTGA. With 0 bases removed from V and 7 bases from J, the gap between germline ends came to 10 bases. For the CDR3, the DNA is TGTGCCAGCAGCTTAACGGGGCTGGAAGAGCAGTACTTC. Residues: CASSLTGLEEQYF. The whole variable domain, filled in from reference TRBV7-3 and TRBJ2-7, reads GAGVSQTPSNKVTEKGKYVELRCDPISGHTALYWYRQSLGQGPEFLIYFQGTGAADDSGLPNDRFFAVRPEGSVSTLKIQRTERGDSAVYLCASSLTGLEEQYFGPGTRLTVT.